This TCR beta chain was identified in a study of T cell repertoires in cytomegalovirus infection (dated by TCRdb to about 2019). Study-wide context: Donor HLA type was relevant to the analysis, because carriage of CMV infection together with the matching HLA type was indicated by public TCR beta signatures.

What the authors observed across the whole study: The ex vivo response was dominated by HLA-C-restricted CMV-specific TCR beta clonotypes, and the single most frequent clonotype in two of eight donors was supplied by these HLA-C-restricted clonotypes. Carriers of CMV infection plus the relevant HLA type were discriminated by the cumulative frequency of public TCR beta family members in the study cohort and in an independent 352-donor cohort.

As regards this clonotype: This receptor's antigen is unknown. Base qualities are missing; no much larger clone stands one base away.

The CDR3 numbers 16 residues from cysteine through phenylalanine. The read is trimmed to its CDR3 DNA, 48 bases read in frame from base 1. Cut back by 6 bases and 1 base, the V and J ends lie 17 bases apart. CDR1 MNHNY and CDR2 SVGAGI were looked up in the germline V gene (reference sequence). The listed sequencing device is Illumina HiSeq 1500. The public reads were quality trimmed at Q25 with fastp and then assembled into clones with MiXCR by TCRdb, keeping productive beta chains. Under each unique CDR3 protein, matching rows form one entry showing the most common genes and DNA. The sample table records some 150,000 distinct CDR3 sequences; under 8% of these occur just once. Around 17% of the sample goes to the ten largest clones.

The rearranged chain carries TRBV6-6 and TRBJ2-3; no D gene is confidently identified. Source material: PBMCs. The source of this sequence is a human donor in good health (CMV status not recorded). Some clones in this sample may be carry-over from other donors' samples. The DNA reads as follows: TGTGCCAGCAGATCGCCCACGGTGGCAGGCACAGATACGCAGTATTTT. Protein translation: CASRSPTVAGTDTQYF.